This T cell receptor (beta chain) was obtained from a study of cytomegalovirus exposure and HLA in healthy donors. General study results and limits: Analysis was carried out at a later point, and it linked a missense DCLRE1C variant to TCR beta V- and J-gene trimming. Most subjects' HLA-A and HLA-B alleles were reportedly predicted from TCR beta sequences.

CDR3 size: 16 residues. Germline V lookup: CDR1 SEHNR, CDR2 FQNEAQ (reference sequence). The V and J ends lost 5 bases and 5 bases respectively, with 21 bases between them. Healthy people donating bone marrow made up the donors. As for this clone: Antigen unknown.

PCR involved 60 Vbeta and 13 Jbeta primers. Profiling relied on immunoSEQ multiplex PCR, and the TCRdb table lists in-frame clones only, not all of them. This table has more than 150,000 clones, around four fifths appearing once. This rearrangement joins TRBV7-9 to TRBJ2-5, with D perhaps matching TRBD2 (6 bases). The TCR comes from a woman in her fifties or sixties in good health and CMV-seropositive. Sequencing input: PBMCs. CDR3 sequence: CASSPVGTSNGETQYF. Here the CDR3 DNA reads TGTGCCAGCAGCCCAGTCGGGACTTCTAACGGGGAGACCCAGTACTTC.